The 9 T cell receptor beta chains below were found in one sample sequenced in a study of neurological immune-mediated disorders. TCRdb passed the 5' RACE reads through MiXCR, listing each CDR3 protein once. This table has about 18,000 distinct CDR3 sequences, less than 15% appearing once. The sequenced sample was CD4+ T cells from blood. The receptors originated from a woman in her fifties or sixties with HTLV-1-associated myelopathy (HAM/TSP).

This clonotype occurred many times. The V and J genes are TRBV2 and TRBJ2-5; possibly TRBD1 for D (5 bases). Trimming cost V 4 bases and J 3 bases, with 9 bases left between them. Germline CDR1 is SNHLY and CDR2 is FYNNEI. The CDR3 contains 13 residues. The CDR3 is CASSVDRKETQYF. The CDR3 DNA is TGTGCCAGCAGTGTAGACAGAAAAGAGACCCAGTACTTC.

In its sample, this clonotype was seen a few times. This CDR3 is CASSPPGLEGYEQYF. The CDR3 DNA reads as TGTGCCAGCTCACCACCAGGACTAGAAGGCTACGAGCAGTACTTC. The V call is TRBV18, the J call TRBJ2-7; 7 positions match TRBD2. V was clipped by 0 bases and J by 3 bases; unmatched bases: 5. The CDR3 length is 15 residues. From germline, CDR1 is KGHSH and CDR2 LQKENI.

This clonotype was detected many times. The chain joins TRBV20-1 to TRBJ2-5; TRBD1 aligns across 8 bases. CDR1 and CDR2 (germline): DFQATT, SNEGSKA (reference sequence). The CDR3 is made up of 12 amino acids. Losses at the gene ends were 6 bases for V and 6 bases for J; bases not matched to a gene: 6. Here the CDR3 reads CSARTGLKTQYF. CDR3 nucleotide sequence: TGCAGTGCCAGGACAGGGCTGAAGACCCAGTACTTC.

This clonotype was observed many times. The chain links TRBV7-2 to TRBJ2-1; maybe TRBD2 (6 bases). CDR3 length: 15 residues. The V end lost 4 bases, the J end lost 7 bases, and 17 bases lay between the germline ends. Germline loops: CDR1 SGHTA, CDR2 FQGNSA. In DNA form, the CDR3 reads TGTGCCAGCAGCTCCCCGCTCTTGGAGGGGAATGAGCAGTTCTTC. It specifies CASSSPLLEGNEQFF.

The chain joins TRBV10-3 to TRBJ1-1, with D possibly being TRBD1 (6 bases). V was shortened by 6 bases and J by 5 bases, with 16 bases between the two germline ends. This CDR3 is 14 amino acids long. CDR1 and CDR2 from the germline V gene are ENHRY and SYGVKD. In DNA, the CDR3 is TGTGCCATCAGCCGAGGGGGAGCGGGGACTGAAGCTTTCTTT. This codes for CAISRGGAGTEAFF.

This clonotype has a count of ten or more. The CDR3 DNA follows: TGCAGTGCTAGAGGGGGTAGGAACACTGAAGCTTTCTTT. This sequence encodes CSARGGRNTEAFF. J is TRBJ1-1 and V is TRBV20-1; D is undetermined. V lost 1 base, J lost 1 base, and 7 bases lay in between. This CDR3 contains 13 residues. Per germline, CDR1 DFQATT and CDR2 SNEGSKA (reference sequence).

This clonotype appeared many times. The chain combines TRBV29-1 with TRBJ1-2, with 8 nucleotides matching TRBD1. Unmatched junction bases numbered 7, after V lost 6 bases and J lost 4 bases. This CDR3 contains 13 residues. Per germline, CDR1 SQVTM and CDR2 ANQGSEA. The CDR3 DNA follows: TGCAGCGTGGGGACAGGCTCCCTCTATGGCTACACCTTC. Residues: CSVGTGSLYGYTF.

This clonotype was counted ten times or more. The CDR3 loop reads CASSGRDGFYGYTF. CDR3 nucleotides: TGTGCCAGCAGCGGCCGGGACGGCTTCTATGGCTACACCTTC. The chain is built from TRBV7-8 and TRBJ1-2; a possible D gene is TRBD1 (5 bases). The germline gives CDR1 SGHVS, CDR2 FQNEAQ. V was pared by 5 bases and J by 4 bases, with 14 bases between. This CDR3 contains 14 residues.

This clonotype was detected many times. This chain uses TRBV20-1 with TRBJ2-3; TRBD2 aligns across 9 bases. V was clipped by 2 bases and J by 2 bases; unmatched bases: 2. This CDR3 spans 14 amino acids. CDR1 DFQATT and CDR2 SNEGSKA come from the germline V gene (reference sequence). The CDR3 DNA follows: TGCAGTGCTAGAAAGCGGGGGGCCACAGATACGCAGTATTTT. Translation gives CSARKRGATDTQYF.